This T cell receptor beta chain emerged from a study of blood T cell repertoires in COVID-19. Study at large: Sites in the United States, Italy and Spain provided acute and convalescent COVID-19 samples. Nucleic acid was either cDNA or gDNA, and it came from T cells, B-cell-depleted T cells, or PBMCs.

Data came from immunoSEQ multiplex PCR; TCRdb stores just in-frame clones and leaves some out. The data show tens of thousands of clones, 55% to 75% seen once. The source material was peripheral blood. The origin of this receptor is an older man with acute or convalescent COVID-19.

CDR3 sequence reads: CAISALGQGGNQPQHF. The CDR3, as DNA: TGTGCCATCAGTGCCCTTGGACAGGGAGGCAATCAGCCCCAGCATTTT. V is TRBV10-3 and J is TRBJ1-5; 8 positions match TRBD1. This CDR3 has 16 amino acids. J gave up 2 bases and V 4 bases, and 7 bases lay outside the gene matches. CDR1 ENHRY and CDR2 SYGVKD come from the germline V gene.